This is a list of T cell receptor beta chains from one sample in a study of blood T cell repertoires in COVID-19. This table comes from immunoSEQ multiplex PCR, and its TCRdb copy is limited to in-frame clones, with some not included. The sample carries some 290,000 clones, roughly 90% recorded once. The sequenced material came from peripheral blood. Every receptor here comes from a woman in her twenties or thirties with COVID-19, enrolled during active disease. Each CDR3 is given with its conserved first and last residue. D genes are given only for firm matches. Some rows have no size entry. The others give once, few or many, or a class for an expanded clone.

d_gene	v_gene	j_gene	abundance	CDR3aa	CDR3nt
-	TRBV3-1/TRBV3-2	TRBJ1-5	-	CASSQGGSGVGNQPQHF	TGTGCCAGCAGCCAAGGGGGCAGTGGGGTAGGCAATCAGCCCCAGCATTTT
-	TRBV7-2	TRBJ2-1	few	CASSSVSNEQFF	TGTGCCAGCAGCTCAGTTTCCAATGAGCAGTTCTTC
-	TRBV28	TRBJ2-3	-	CASGKLQGSTDTQYF	TGTGCCAGCGGGAAACTACAGGGCAGCACAGATACGCAGTATTTT
TRBD2	TRBV3-1/TRBV3-2	TRBJ2-3	-	CASSQDLSGRFTDTQYF	TGTGCCAGCAGCCAAGACTTAAGCGGGAGATTCACAGATACGCAGTATTTT
TRBD1	TRBV5-1	TRBJ2-3	-	CASSSRQGFPTDTQYF	TGCGCCAGCAGCTCTCGACAGGGTTTTCCCACAGATACGCAGTATTTT
TRBD2	TRBV30	TRBJ2-5	-	CAWHGTSRETQYF	TGTGCCTGGCATGGGACTAGTAGGGAGACCCAGTACTTC
TRBD1	TRBV7-8	TRBJ1-2	-	CASSPVTGGNYGYTF	TGTGCCAGCAGCCCTGTTACAGGGGGAAACTATGGCTACACCTTC
-	TRBV2	TRBJ1-5	-	CASREANQPQHF	TGTGCCAGCCGGGAGGCCAATCAGCCCCAGCATTTT
TRBD2	TRBV7-9	TRBJ2-3	once	CASSISGGPTDTQYF	TGTGCCAGCAGCATCAGCGGGGGACCCACAGATACGCAGTATTTT
TRBD2	TRBV3-1/TRBV3-2	TRBJ2-3	-	CASTEKRLAGAGDTQYF	TGTGCCAGCACCGAGAAAAGACTAGCGGGAGCTGGAGATACGCAGTATTTT
-	TRBV10-1	TRBJ2-2	-	CASSESAQGGTGELFF	TGCGCCAGCAGTGAGTCGGCGCAGGGGGGCACCGGGGAGCTGTTTTTT
TRBD2	TRBV2	TRBJ2-3	-	CASRARTSGSLDTQYF	TGTGCCAGCAGGGCTCGGACTAGCGGGAGTTTAGATACGCAGTATTTT
TRBD1	TRBV19	TRBJ1-5	once	CASSVTGGNQPQHF	TGTGCCAGTAGTGTCACAGGGGGCAATCAGCCCCAGCATTTT
-	TRBV9	TRBJ1-2	-	CASSVAVPGDGYTF	TGTGCCAGCAGCGTAGCGGTCCCCGGAGATGGCTACACCTTC
TRBD1	TRBV7-2	TRBJ1-5	-	CASSQEGQGGQPQHF	TGTGCCAGCAGTCAAGAGGGACAGGGGGGTCAGCCCCAGCATTTT
-	TRBV19	TRBJ1-1	-	CASSPRQNSNTEAFF	TGTGCCAGTAGTCCCCGACAGAATTCGAACACTGAAGCTTTCTTT
TRBD2	TRBV27	TRBJ2-1	once	CASSLSSGTSGYNEQFF	TGTGCCAGCAGTTTATCGAGTGGGACTAGCGGTTACAATGAGCAGTTCTTC
-	TRBV5-1	TRBJ1-2	few	CASSLAGTDWSGYTF	TGCGCCAGCAGCTTGGCCGGGACTGATTGGTCTGGCTACACCTTC
-	TRBV11-2	TRBJ1-4	-	CATRGPGIEKLFF	TGTGCCACCCGAGGGCCCGGAATAGAAAAACTGTTTTTT
-	TRBV6-6	TRBJ1-5	few	CASSYEAGERQPQHF	TGTGCCAGCAGTTACGAGGCAGGGGAGCGCCAGCCCCAGCATTTT
-	TRBV10-1	TRBJ1-1	-	CASSAGVTTEAFF	TGCGCCAGCAGTGCGGGTGTGACCACTGAAGCTTTCTTT
-	TRBV19	TRBJ1-1	-	CASSIDRHQRNTEAFF	TGTGCCAGTAGTATAGACAGGCACCAGAGGAACACTGAAGCTTTCTTT
TRBD2	TRBV12-5	TRBJ2-2	-	CASGKPGLAGGQATGELFF	TGTGCTAGTGGAAAGCCCGGACTAGCGGGAGGGCAGGCCACCGGGGAGCTGTTTTTT
-	TRBV11-2	TRBJ1-4	-	CASSLTRSATNEKLFF	TGTGCCAGCAGCTTAACGCGAAGCGCAACTAATGAAAAACTGTTTTTT
-	TRBV20-1	TRBJ2-7	few	CSASGSYEQYF	TGCAGTGCTAGCGGGAGCTACGAGCAGTACTTC
-	TRBV3-1/TRBV3-2	TRBJ1-2	once	CASSQDGGSYGYTF	TGTGCCAGCAGCCAAGATGGGGGGAGCTATGGCTACACCTTC
-	TRBV11-3	TRBJ2-1	-	CASSLDSYNEQFF	TGTGCCAGCAGCTTAGATTCTTACAATGAGCAGTTCTTC
-	TRBV4-1	TRBJ2-7	once	CASSQGPAGSYEQYF	TGCGCCAGCAGCCAAGGACCAGCGGGTTCGTACGAGCAGTACTTC
-	TRBV7-2	TRBJ1-1	-	CASSLGGERMNTEAFF	TGTGCCAGCAGCTTAGGGGGAGAGAGGATGAACACTGAAGCTTTCTTT
TRBD1	TRBV19	TRBJ2-2	-	CASSRGTGRNTGELFF	TGTGCCAGTAGTAGAGGGACAGGAAGGAACACCGGGGAGCTGTTTTTT
TRBD1	TRBV7-9	TRBJ1-2	-	CASSSTGLYGYTF	TGTGCCAGCAGCTCGACAGGGTTATATGGCTACACCTTC
TRBD2	TRBV6-5	TRBJ2-5	-	CASIAGSSGTQYF	TGTGCCAGCATAGCGGGGTCAAGTGGGACCCAGTACTTC
TRBD1	TRBV10-3	TRBJ2-1	-	CAISEPRQGVEQFF	TGTGCCATCAGTGAGCCTCGACAGGGGGTTGAGCAGTTCTTC
TRBD1	TRBV15	TRBJ1-4	-	CATSGRQGPTNEKLFF	TGTGCCACCAGCGGGAGACAGGGACCAACTAATGAAAAACTGTTTTTT
TRBD1	TRBV18	TRBJ1-1	-	CASSLTGESTEAFF	TGTGCCAGCTCACTGACAGGGGAGAGCACTGAAGCTTTCTTT
TRBD1	TRBV7-2	TRBJ2-6	once	CASSLRTRGPGANVLTF	TGTGCCAGCAGCTTAAGGACGAGGGGGCCTGGGGCCAACGTCCTGACTTTC
TRBD2	TRBV5-1	TRBJ2-5	-	CASSLTSGRDGETQYF	TGCGCCAGCAGTCTGACTAGCGGGAGGGATGGAGAGACCCAGTACTTC
-	TRBV2	TRBJ1-1	-	CASSEPEENTEAFF	TGTGCCAGCAGTGAACCGGAGGAGAACACTGAAGCTTTCTTT
TRBD2	TRBV19	TRBJ2-1	-	CASSGRTSGSYNEQFF	TGTGCCAGTAGCGGTCGGACTAGCGGCTCCTACAATGAGCAGTTCTTC
TRBD2	TRBV10-1	TRBJ2-1	-	CASSDPTRLSGGEQFF	TGCGCCAGCAGTGACCCGACTAGACTTTCGGGAGGTGAGCAGTTCTTC